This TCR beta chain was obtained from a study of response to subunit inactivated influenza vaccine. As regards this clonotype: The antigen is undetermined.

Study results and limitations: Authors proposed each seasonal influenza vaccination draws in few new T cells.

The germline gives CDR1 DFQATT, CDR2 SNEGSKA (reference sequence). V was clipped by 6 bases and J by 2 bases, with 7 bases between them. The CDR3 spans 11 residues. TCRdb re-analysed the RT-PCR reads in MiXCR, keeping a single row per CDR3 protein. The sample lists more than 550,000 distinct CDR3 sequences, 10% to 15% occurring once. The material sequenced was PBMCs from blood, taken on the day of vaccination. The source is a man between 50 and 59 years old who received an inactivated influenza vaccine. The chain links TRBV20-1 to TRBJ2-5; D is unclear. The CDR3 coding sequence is TGCAGTGCCCAGAAACAAGAGACCCAGTACTTC. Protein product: CSAQKQETQYF.